What follows is one TCR beta chain and its context. The repertoire was sequenced with immunoSEQ multiplex PCR; TCRdb's copy has only in-frame clones and lacks some. The table lists some 67,000 clones, roughly 93% of them singletons. This CDR3 has 16 residues. The V segment lost 4 bases and the J segment 2 bases; nucleotides outside the gene matches: 10. Germline CDR1 MNHNY, CDR2 SVGAGI (reference sequence). The data were obtained in a study of cytomegalovirus exposure and HLA in healthy donors. The rearrangement joins TRBV6-6 to TRBJ1-1, with TRBD1 matching 7 bases. Specimen: PBMCs. This receptor was taken from a woman aged 18-29 years in good health and CMV-seronegative. Here the CDR3 DNA reads TGTGCCAGCAGTTTCCCGCTGGGACAGACTAACACTGAAGCTTTCTTT. This sequence encodes CASSFPLGQTNTEAFF.